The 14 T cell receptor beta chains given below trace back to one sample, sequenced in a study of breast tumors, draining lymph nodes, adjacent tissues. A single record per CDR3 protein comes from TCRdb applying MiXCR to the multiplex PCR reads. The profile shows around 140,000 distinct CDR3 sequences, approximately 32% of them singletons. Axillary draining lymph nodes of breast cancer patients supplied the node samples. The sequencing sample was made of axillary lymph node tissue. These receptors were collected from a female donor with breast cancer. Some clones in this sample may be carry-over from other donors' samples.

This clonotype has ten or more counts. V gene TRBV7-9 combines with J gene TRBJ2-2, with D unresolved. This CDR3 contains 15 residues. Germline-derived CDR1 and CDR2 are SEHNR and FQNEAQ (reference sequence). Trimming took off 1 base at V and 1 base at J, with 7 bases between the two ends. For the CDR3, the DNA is TGTGCCAGCAGCTTAGAAGGGATGAACACCGGGGAGCTGTTTTTT. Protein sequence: CASSLEGMNTGELFF.

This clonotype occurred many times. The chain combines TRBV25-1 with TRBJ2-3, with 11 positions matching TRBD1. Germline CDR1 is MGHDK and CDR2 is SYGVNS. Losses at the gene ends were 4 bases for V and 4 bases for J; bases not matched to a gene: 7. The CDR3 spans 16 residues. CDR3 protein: CASSAWTGGFADTQYF. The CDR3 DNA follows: TGTGCCAGCAGTGCATGGACAGGGGGCTTCGCAGATACGCAGTATTTT.

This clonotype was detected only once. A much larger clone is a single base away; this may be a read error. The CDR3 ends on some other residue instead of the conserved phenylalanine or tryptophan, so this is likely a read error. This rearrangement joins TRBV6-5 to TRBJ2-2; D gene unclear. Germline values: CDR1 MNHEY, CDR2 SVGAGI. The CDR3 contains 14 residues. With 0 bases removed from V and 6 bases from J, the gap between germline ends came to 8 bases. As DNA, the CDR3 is TGTGCCAGCAGTTACTCGAGACGGGCCGGGGAGCTGTTTTCT. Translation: CASSYSRRAGELFS.

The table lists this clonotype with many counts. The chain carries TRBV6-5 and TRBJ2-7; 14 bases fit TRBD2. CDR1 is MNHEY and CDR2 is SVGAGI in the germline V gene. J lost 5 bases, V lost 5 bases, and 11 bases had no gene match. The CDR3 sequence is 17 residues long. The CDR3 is CASSPSGTSGGWNEQYV. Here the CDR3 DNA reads TGTGCCAGCAGTCCGTCCGGGACTAGCGGGGGTTGGAACGAGCAGTACGTC.

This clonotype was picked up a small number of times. The CDR3 reads CASSPVRQGASGPNTGELFF. CDR3 nucleotides: TGTGCCAGCTCACCTGTGCGACAGGGGGCTTCGGGTCCGAACACCGGGGAGCTGTTTTTT. The V call is TRBV18, the J call TRBJ2-2, with TRBD1 matching 10 bases. The germline gives CDR1 KGHSH, CDR2 LQKENI. The J segment lost 0 bases and the V segment lost 3 bases, leaving 13 bases of the junction unmatched. The CDR3 is made up of 20 amino acids.

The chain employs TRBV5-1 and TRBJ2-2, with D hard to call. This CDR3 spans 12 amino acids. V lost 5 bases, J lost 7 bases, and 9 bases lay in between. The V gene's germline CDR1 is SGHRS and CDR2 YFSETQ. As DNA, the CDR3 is TGCGCCAGCAGTCTGCAATTCGGGGAGCTGTTTTTT. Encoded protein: CASSLQFGELFF.

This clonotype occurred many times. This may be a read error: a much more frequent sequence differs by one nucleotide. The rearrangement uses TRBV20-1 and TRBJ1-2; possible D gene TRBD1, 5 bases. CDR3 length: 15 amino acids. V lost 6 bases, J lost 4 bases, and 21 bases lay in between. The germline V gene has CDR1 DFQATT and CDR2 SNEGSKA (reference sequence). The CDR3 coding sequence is TGCAGTGCCTCACTCCGACAGACAAAGACCTATGGCTACACCTTC. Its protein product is CSASLRQTKTYGYTF.

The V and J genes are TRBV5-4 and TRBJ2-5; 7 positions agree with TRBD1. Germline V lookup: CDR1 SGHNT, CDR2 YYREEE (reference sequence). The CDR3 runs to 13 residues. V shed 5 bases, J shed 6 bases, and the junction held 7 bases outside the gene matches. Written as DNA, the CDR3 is TGTGCCAGCAGTAAACAGGGACAGAAGACCCAGTACTTC. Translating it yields CASSKQGQKTQYF.

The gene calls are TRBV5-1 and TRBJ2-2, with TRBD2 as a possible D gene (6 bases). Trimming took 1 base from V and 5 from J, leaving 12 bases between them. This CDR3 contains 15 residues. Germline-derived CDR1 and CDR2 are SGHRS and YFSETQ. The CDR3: CASSLFPGRTGELFF. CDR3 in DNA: TGCGCCAGCAGCTTGTTTCCCGGGAGAACCGGGGAGCTGTTTTTT.

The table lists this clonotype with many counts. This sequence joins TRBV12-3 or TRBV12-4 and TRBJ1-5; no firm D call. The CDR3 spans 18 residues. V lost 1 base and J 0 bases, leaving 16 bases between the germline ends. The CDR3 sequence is CASSLEGSRILSNQPQHF. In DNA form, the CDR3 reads TGTGCCAGCAGTTTAGAAGGCAGCCGGATTCTTAGCAATCAGCCCCAGCATTTT.

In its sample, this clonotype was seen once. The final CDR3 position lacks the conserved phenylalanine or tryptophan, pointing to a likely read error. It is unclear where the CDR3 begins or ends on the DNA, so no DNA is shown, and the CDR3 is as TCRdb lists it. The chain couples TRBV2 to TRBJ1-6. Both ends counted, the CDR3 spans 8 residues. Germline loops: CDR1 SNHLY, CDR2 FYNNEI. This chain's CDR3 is CASAPDPP.

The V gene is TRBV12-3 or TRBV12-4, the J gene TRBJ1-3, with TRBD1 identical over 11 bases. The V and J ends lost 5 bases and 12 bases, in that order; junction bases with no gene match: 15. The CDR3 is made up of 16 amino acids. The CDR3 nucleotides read TGTGCCAGCAGTCGGGACAGGGGGTCAATCAGCCCCAGCATATATTTT. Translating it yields CASSRDRGSISPSIYF.

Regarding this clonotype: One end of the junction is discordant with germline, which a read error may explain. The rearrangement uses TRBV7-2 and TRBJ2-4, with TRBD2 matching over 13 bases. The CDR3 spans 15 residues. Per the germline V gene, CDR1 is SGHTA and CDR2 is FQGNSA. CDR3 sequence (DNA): TGTGCCGGCAGCCCCCGACTAGCGGGGGGAAACATTCAGTACTTC. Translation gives CAGSPRLAGGNIQYF. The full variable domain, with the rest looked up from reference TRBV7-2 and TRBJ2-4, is GAGVSQSPSNKVTEKGKDVELRCDPISGHTALYWYRQSLGQGLEFLIYFQGNSAPDKSGLPSDRFSAERTGGSVSTLTIQRTQQEDSAVYLCAGSPRLAGGNIQYFGAGTRLSVL.

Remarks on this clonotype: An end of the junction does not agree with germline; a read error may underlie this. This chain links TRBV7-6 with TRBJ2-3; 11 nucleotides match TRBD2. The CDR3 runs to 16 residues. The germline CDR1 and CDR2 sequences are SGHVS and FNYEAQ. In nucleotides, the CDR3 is TGTGCTAGCAGCCGTAGCGGGGGGGGTTACGGAGATACGCAGTATTTT. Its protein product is CASSRSGGGYGDTQYF.